This TCR beta chain was documented in a study of long-term antiretroviral therapy in people with HIV. Study-wide findings and caveats: Controls exceeded HIV repertoires in CDR3 length range. At every time point, clones expanded before ART dominated the repertoire.

Comment on this clone: Its specificity is not known.

Researchers ran immunoSEQ v3.0 at survey level. Generated by immunoSEQ multiplex PCR, the TCRdb table keeps only in-frame clones and is missing some. The sample includes 16,000 or so clones, about 85% of them seen just once. Only United States sites treated participants with HIV. This sequence was found in a woman in her thirties or forties with HIV. The sequenced sample was unsorted PBMCs, obtained 0.5 years after starting antiretroviral therapy.

CDR3 sequence reads: CASSAGQDNTGELFF. CDR3 coding DNA: TGTGCCAGCAGTGCGGGACAGGATAACACCGGGGAGCTGTTTTTT. The rearrangement uses TRBV6-5 and TRBJ2-2, with 8 bases matching TRBD1. CDR1 is MNHEY and CDR2 is SVGAGI in the germline V gene. The CDR3 spans 15 residues. V was pared by 5 bases and J by 2 bases, with 4 bases of the junction left unmatched.